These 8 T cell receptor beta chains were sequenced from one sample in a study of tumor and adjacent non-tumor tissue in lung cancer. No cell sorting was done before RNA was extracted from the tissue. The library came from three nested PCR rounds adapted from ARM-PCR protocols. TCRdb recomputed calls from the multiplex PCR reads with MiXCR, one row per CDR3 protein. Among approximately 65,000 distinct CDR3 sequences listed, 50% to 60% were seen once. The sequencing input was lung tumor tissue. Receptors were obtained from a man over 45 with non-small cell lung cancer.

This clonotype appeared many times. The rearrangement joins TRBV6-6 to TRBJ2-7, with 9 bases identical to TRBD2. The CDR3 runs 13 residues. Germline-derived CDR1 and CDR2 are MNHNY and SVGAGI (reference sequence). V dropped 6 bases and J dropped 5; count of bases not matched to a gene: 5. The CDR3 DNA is TGTGCCAGCAGGCGGGGGGGAAGGGACGAGCAGTACTTC. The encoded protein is CASRRGGRDEQYF.

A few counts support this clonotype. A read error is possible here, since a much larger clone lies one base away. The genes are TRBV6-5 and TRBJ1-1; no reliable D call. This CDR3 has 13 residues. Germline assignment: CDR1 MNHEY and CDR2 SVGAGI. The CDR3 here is CASSNGPAQEVFF. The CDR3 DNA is TGTGCCAGCAGCAATGGGCCAGCTCAAGAAGTTTTCTTT.

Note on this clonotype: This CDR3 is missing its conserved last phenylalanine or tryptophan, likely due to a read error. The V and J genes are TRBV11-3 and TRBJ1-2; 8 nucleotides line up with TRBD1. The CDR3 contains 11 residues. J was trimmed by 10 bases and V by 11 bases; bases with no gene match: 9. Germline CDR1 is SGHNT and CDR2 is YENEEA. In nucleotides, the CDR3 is TGTGCCCGTCAGGGGGCGCGTGACTACACCCTC. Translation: CARQGARDYTL.

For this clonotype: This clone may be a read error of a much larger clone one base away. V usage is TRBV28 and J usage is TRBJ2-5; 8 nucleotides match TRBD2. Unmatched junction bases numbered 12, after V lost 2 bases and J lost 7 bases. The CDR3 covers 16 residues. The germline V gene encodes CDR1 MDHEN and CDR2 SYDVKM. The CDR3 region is CASSLTAGREAGTQYF. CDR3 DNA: TGTGCCAGCAGTTTAACGGCAGGGCGGGAGGCGGGGACCCAGTACTTC. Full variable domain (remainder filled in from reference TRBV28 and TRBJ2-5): DVKVTQSSRYLVKRTGEKVFLECVQDMDHENMFWYRQDPGLGLRLIYFSYDVKMKEKGDIPEGYSVSREKKERFSLILESASTNQTSMYLCASSLTAGREAGTQYFGPGTRLLVL.

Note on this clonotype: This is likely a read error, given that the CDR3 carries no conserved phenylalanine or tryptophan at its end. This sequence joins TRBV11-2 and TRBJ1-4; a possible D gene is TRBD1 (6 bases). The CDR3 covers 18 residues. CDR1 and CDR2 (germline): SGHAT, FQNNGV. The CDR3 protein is CTSGQPVWEQGLNEKLFL. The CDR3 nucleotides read TGCACCAGCGGCCAACCCGTTTGGGAACAGGGACTTAATGAAAAACTGTTTTTA.

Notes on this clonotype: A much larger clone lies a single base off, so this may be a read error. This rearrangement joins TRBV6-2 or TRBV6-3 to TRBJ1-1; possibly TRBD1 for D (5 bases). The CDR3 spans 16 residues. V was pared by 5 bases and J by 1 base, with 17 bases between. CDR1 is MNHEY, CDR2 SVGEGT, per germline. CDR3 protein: CASSIGQGLGNTEAFF. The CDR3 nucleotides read TGTGCCAGCAGTATCGGACAAGGTCTCGGGAACACTGAAGCTTTCTTT.

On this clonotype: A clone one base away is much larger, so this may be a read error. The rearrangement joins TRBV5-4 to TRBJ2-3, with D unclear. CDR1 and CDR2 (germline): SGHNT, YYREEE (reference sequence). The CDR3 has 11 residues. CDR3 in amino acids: CANSLADTQYF. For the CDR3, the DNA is TGTGCCAACAGCTTGGCAGATACGCAGTATTTT.

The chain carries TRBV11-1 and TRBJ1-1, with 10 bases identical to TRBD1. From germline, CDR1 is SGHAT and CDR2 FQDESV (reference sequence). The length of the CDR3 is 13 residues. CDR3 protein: CVISHGTGDEAFF. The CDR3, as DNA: TGTGTCATCAGCCACGGGACAGGGGATGAAGCTTTCTTT.